The sequence of this T cell receptor beta chain was determined in a study of blood T cell repertoires in COVID-19. Study processing details: Amplified reference gene primers provided the basis for estimating nucleated cell counts. Some clones are missing from TCRdb's copy, which holds only in-frame ones; the method was immunoSEQ multiplex PCR. The V and J calls and clone size were taken over from that table, and D and trimming were inferred from the DNA. The sample holds hundreds of thousands of clones, 87% seen once. Trimming cost V 1 base and J 8 bases; bases outside gene matches: 1. This CDR3 is built from 13 residues.

This receptor was obtained from a woman aged 40 to 50 who had recovered from COVID-19. Sequenced material: peripheral blood. V usage is TRBV12-3 or TRBV12-4 and J usage is TRBJ1-5; 8 bases match TRBD1. The CDR3 DNA reads as TGTGCCAGCAGTTTAGACAGGGGGGAGCCCCAGCATTTT. As protein: CASSLDRGEPQHF.